This is a list of T cell receptor beta chains from one sample in a study of human T cells and chemical hapten exposure. TCRdb re-derived calls from the RACE reads in MiXCR, one entry per CDR3 protein. The sample holds 90,000 or so distinct CDR3 sequences, 8% to 11% seen once. Sequencing used whole blood, obtained in connection with sensitization to the hapten diphenylcyclopropenone (DPC). These receptor sequences come from a man aged 40-55 years with alopecia areata. Some clones in this sample may be carry-over from other donors' samples. CDR3s include the opening cysteine and the closing phenylalanine or tryptophan. The D gene is left open where the match is weak. Expanded clones are given a class, and other clones once, few, many or no size at all.

v_call: TRBV6-2/TRBV6-3; clone_size: .; d_call: TRBD1; j_call: TRBJ1-5; cdr3_length: 16; cdr3_nt: TGTGCCAGCAGTTACTGGGGACAGGGGGCCGGTCAGCCCCAGCATTTT; cdr3_aa: CASSYWGQGAGQPQHF
v_call: TRBV18; clone_size: .; d_call: .; j_call: TRBJ1-2; cdr3_length: 15; cdr3_nt: TGTGCCAGCTCAGCGCGGGGCGAGGGAAGCTATGGCTACACCTTC; cdr3_aa: CASSARGEGSYGYTF
v_call: TRBV18; clone_size: many; d_call: .; j_call: TRBJ1-6; cdr3_length: 15; cdr3_nt: TGTGCCAGCTCACCACAGGAAGGAGCAAATTCACCCCTCCACTTT; cdr3_aa: CASSPQEGANSPLHF
v_call: TRBV5-1; clone_size: once; d_call: TRBD1; j_call: TRBJ1-1; cdr3_length: 14; cdr3_nt: TGCGCCAGCCGTACCGGGACAGGGGGGACTGAAGCTTTCTTT; cdr3_aa: CASRTGTGGTEAFF
v_call: TRBV29-1; clone_size: .; d_call: TRBD1; j_call: TRBJ2-3; cdr3_length: 13; cdr3_nt: TGCAGCGTTACGGGACAGAACACAGATACGCAGTATTTT; cdr3_aa: CSVTGQNTDTQYF
v_call: TRBV12-5; clone_size: few; d_call: .; j_call: TRBJ2-1; cdr3_length: 13; cdr3_nt: TGTGCTAGTGGTTTGGTGCCAGCCGGTGAGCAGTTCTTC; cdr3_aa: CASGLVPAGEQFF
v_call: TRBV28; clone_size: .; d_call: .; j_call: TRBJ1-2; cdr3_length: 15; cdr3_nt: TGTGCCAGCAGTTCCTTGGTCTTGACTAACTATGGCTACACCTTC; cdr3_aa: CASSSLVLTNYGYTF
v_call: TRBV20-1; clone_size: .; d_call: TRBD1; j_call: TRBJ2-7; cdr3_length: 14; cdr3_nt: TGCAGTGCCCCAGCAACGGGACAGTACTACGAGCAGTACTTC; cdr3_aa: CSAPATGQYYEQYF
v_call: TRBV10-2; clone_size: many; d_call: .; j_call: TRBJ1-5; cdr3_length: 14; cdr3_nt: TGCGCCAGCAGTGAGTCAGGAGGCAATCAGCCCCAGCATTTT; cdr3_aa: CASSESGGNQPQHF
v_call: TRBV6-2/TRBV6-3; clone_size: many; d_call: .; j_call: TRBJ1-1; cdr3_length: 16; cdr3_nt: TGTGCCAGCAGTTGGTCTCCCGGCGGGCAAGAGACTGAAGCTTTCTTT; cdr3_aa: CASSWSPGGQETEAFF
v_call: TRBV3-1; clone_size: .; d_call: .; j_call: TRBJ1-5; cdr3_length: 13; cdr3_nt: TGTGCCAGAAGAAAGATGACAGATCAGCCCCAGCATTTT; cdr3_aa: CARRKMTDQPQHF
v_call: TRBV20-1; clone_size: many; d_call: .; j_call: TRBJ1-5; cdr3_length: 12; cdr3_nt: TGCAGTGCTAGGATAGGTGATCAGCCCCAGCATTTT; cdr3_aa: CSARIGDQPQHF
v_call: TRBV30; clone_size: few; d_call: .; j_call: TRBJ2-5; cdr3_length: 13; cdr3_nt: TGTGCCTGGAACGGACAGAAACAAGAGACCCAGTACTTC; cdr3_aa: CAWNGQKQETQYF
v_call: TRBV7-9; clone_size: .; d_call: .; j_call: TRBJ2-1; cdr3_length: 14; cdr3_nt: TGTGCCAGCAGTGCATTATCCAACGTCAATGAGCAGTTCTTC; cdr3_aa: CASSALSNVNEQFF
v_call: TRBV9; clone_size: few; d_call: .; j_call: TRBJ2-4; cdr3_length: 11; cdr3_nt: TGTTTTCAGGGATCCAAAAACATTCAGTACTTC; cdr3_aa: CFQGSKNIQYF
v_call: TRBV29-1; clone_size: .; d_call: .; j_call: TRBJ2-3; cdr3_length: 14; cdr3_nt: TGCAGCGTTGGGGCGGAGATGAGCACAGATACGCAGTATTTT; cdr3_aa: CSVGAEMSTDTQYF
v_call: TRBV10-1; clone_size: few; d_call: TRBD2; j_call: TRBJ2-3; cdr3_length: 17; cdr3_nt: TGCGCCACCTCTACTCAGCGGGAGGGCCAAGGCACAGATACGCAGTATTTT; cdr3_aa: CATSTQREGQGTDTQYF
v_call: TRBV7-2; clone_size: few; d_call: .; j_call: TRBJ2-3; cdr3_length: 15; cdr3_nt: TGTGCCAGCAGCTGGGACACTAGATTACCAGATACGCAGTATTTT; cdr3_aa: CASSWDTRLPDTQYF
v_call: TRBV6-6; clone_size: few; d_call: .; j_call: TRBJ2-1; cdr3_length: 15; cdr3_nt: TGTGCCAGCAGTTACGACTACACCGACTACAATGAGCAGTTCTTC; cdr3_aa: CASSYDYTDYNEQFF